The rows below give T cell receptor beta chains drawn from one sample of a study of Graves' ophthalmopathy and Graves' hyperthyroidism. A single record per CDR3 protein comes from TCRdb applying MiXCR to the multiplex PCR reads. The sample gives 450,000 to 600,000 distinct CDR3 sequences, less than 45% of which show up once; about 4.2% is in the top ten. Material for sequencing was peripheral blood or thyroid tissue (not recorded which). The receptors shown here come from an adult man with Graves' hyperthyroidism. CDR3s leave out the opening cysteine and the closing phenylalanine or tryptophan. The D gene is left open where the match is weak. Size values are once, few and many counts, or a class for expanded clones, and some rows have none.

clone size	D gene	V gene	CDR3 protein
many	TRBD1	TRBV6-6	ASSAPGTGHEQY
.	.	TRBV6-1	ASKRPGHGELF
few	.	TRBV3-1	ASSQERGTRYEQY
.	TRBD1	TRBV20-1	SASGQGIGYT
.	.	TRBV7-9	ASSLNTGANTGELF
.	TRBD1	TRBV6-1	ANSRQGRWAGANVLT
many	TRBD1	TRBV10-3	AIRGDRGPTEAF
many	.	TRBV20-1	SARVGGTSNTEAF
few	.	TRBV7-2	ASSNWGRTREQF
.	.	TRBV9	ASSAEGGAKNEQY
many	.	TRBV20-1	SAIRTAYNQPQH
many	.	TRBV6-6	ASSQLGDNSPLH
.	TRBD1	TRBV29-1	SVVEGAAYGYT
many	.	TRBV3-1	ASSARHMNTEAF
.	.	TRBV29-1	TGTRNQPQH
many	TRBD1	TRBV20-1	SARDQGQAIYEQY
.	.	TRBV28	ASSLRPTGNSPLH
.	.	TRBV29-1	SGQPTGSYEQY
many	.	TRBV9	ASRSRGGANVLT
.	.	TRBV2	ASSPRRGDEKLF
many	.	TRBV29-1	SVEGRRDYGYT
many	.	TRBV10-3	AISEPSQETQY
many	.	TRBV5-1	ASSLDSRNTEAF
many	TRBD1	TRBV7-2	ASSTTGSNEKLF
once	TRBD1	TRBV7-6	ASSKGQGNTGETQY
many	.	TRBV6-1	ATTRLDYGYT
many	.	TRBV24-1	ATQDNTGTNSPLH
.	.	TRBV5-1	ASSLRGEMGTEAF
many	.	TRBV10-3	ASRDPRPSFYEQY
.	.	TRBV4-2	ASSQTWGSGETQY
many	.	TRBV24-1	ATSDLSDGTKETQY
many	.	TRBV12-3/TRBV12-4	ASSLPTLNQPQH
.	TRBD1	TRBV10-3	AIRGTGRTEAF
.	.	TRBV19	ASSIAGVSGNTIY
many	TRBD2	TRBV29-1	SVGRAGTSGEKQY
.	.	TRBV10-3	ASSESSGGNQPQH
.	.	TRBV7-9	ASSARTGGLETQY
many	.	TRBV7-9	ASSPSAPGYT
many	TRBD1	TRBV2	ASRGRGHEQY
many	.	TRBV19	ASSIAPGRIQPQH
.	.	TRBV5-5	ASSFFSGVGTEAF
few	TRBD2	TRBV9	ASSVVSGLAGAPPGELF
many	.	TRBV11-2	ASSLETNGYT
few	TRBD1	TRBV18	ASSWNRGNEAF
many	.	TRBV6-6	ASSYTRGGKETQY
.	TRBD1	TRBV15	ATSSATTGGFSPLH
many	.	TRBV10-3	AISGKGGADPYGYT